The T cell receptor (beta chain) under discussion was sequenced for a study of cytomegalovirus exposure and HLA in healthy donors. Germline V gene data show CDR1 as SEHNR and CDR2 as FQNEAQ (reference sequence). V dropped 6 bases and J dropped 9 bases, with 12 bases sitting between them. The CDR3 extends over 12 amino acids. It was with 60 Vbeta and 13 Jbeta primers that the PCR ran. Clones were sequenced by immunoSEQ multiplex PCR, and TCRdb holds only the in-frame ones, with some missing. Of 150,000 or so clones in the sample, around 74% were seen once. Study-wide findings and caveats: A later analysis linked a missense variant in DCLRE1C to the trimming of TCR beta V and J genes.

Note on this clone: Its antigen remains unknown.

The V and J genes are TRBV7-9 and TRBJ1-5, with a possible D match to TRBD1 (5 bases). The sequencing input was PBMCs. This sequence originates from a male donor in good health and CMV-seronegative. CDR3 residues: CASSFDSRPQHF. The DNA for the CDR3 is TGTGCCAGCAGTTTCGACAGTCGGCCCCAGCATTTT.